A single sample is the source of the 3 T cell receptor beta chains below, sequenced in a study of cytomegalovirus exposure and HLA in healthy donors. Data came from immunoSEQ multiplex PCR; TCRdb stores just in-frame clones and leaves some out. The sample yields about 350,000 clones, 87% seen once. Sequencing input: PBMCs. The receptors derive from a woman aged 30 to 39 in good health and CMV-seropositive.

As DNA, the CDR3 is TGCGCCAGCAGGGGTGACAGGCTTTTAAACACTGAAGCTTTCTTT. It translates to CASRGDRLLNTEAFF. The V and J genes are TRBV10-1 and TRBJ1-1; possibly TRBD1 for D (6 bases). Germline assignment: CDR1 WNHNN and CDR2 SYGVQD (reference sequence). This CDR3 is 15 amino acids long. V was clipped by 6 bases and J by 2 bases, with 16 bases between them.

This sequence joins TRBV23-1 and TRBJ2-2; 7 nucleotides agree with TRBD1. TRBV23-1 is an ORF, and what it does is uncertain. The V gene end was trimmed by 2 bases and the J gene end by 6 bases; junction bases not matched to a gene: 15. This CDR3 is built from 18 residues. CDR3 region: CASSQPQSLGQISGELFF. CDR3 coding DNA: TGCGCCAGCAGTCAACCCCAGAGTTTGGGACAGATTTCCGGGGAGCTGTTTTTT.

The chain links TRBV5-4 to TRBJ2-7; 8 bases map to TRBD2. This CDR3 is 14 amino acids long. From germline, CDR1 is SGHNT and CDR2 YYREEE (reference sequence). After removal of 0 bases from V and 4 bases from J, the junction contained 3 bases not matched to a gene. CDR3 nucleotides: TGTGCCAGCAGCTTGGAGGGGACTAGATACGAGCAGTACTTC. It encodes CASSLEGTRYEQYF.